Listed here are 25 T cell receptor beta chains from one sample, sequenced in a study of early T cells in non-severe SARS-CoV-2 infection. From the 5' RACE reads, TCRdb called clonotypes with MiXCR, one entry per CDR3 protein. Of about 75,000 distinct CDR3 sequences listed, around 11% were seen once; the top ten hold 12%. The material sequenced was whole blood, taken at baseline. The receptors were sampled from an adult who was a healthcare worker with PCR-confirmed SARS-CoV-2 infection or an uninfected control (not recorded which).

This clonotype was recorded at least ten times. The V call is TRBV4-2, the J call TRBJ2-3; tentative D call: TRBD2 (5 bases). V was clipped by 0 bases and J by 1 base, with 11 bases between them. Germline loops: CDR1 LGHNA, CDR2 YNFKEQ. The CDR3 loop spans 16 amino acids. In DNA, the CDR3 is TGTGCCAGCAGCCAAGATCTAGCAGAGGGCACAGATACGCAGTATTTT. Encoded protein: CASSQDLAEGTDTQYF.

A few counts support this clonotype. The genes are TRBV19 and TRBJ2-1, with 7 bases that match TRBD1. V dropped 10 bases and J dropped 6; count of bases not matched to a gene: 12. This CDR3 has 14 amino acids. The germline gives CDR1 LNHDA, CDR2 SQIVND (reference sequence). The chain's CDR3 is CATTQLGQTNEQFF. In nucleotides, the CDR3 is TGTGCCACCACCCAACTGGGACAGACCAATGAGCAGTTCTTC.

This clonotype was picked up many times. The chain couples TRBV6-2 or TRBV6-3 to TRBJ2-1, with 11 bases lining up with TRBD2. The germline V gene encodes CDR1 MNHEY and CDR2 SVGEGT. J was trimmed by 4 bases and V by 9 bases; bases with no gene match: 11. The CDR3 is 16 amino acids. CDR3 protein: CASQRAGTSGYNEQFF. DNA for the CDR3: TGTGCCAGTCAGCGGGCCGGGACTAGCGGATACAATGAGCAGTTCTTC.

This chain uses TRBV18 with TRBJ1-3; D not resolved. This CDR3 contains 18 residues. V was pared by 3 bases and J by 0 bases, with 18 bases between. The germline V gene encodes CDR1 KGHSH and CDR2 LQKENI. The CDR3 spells CASSPLGRDSSSGNTIYF. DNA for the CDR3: TGTGCCAGCTCACCCCTGGGCCGAGACTCGAGCTCTGGAAACACCATATATTTT.

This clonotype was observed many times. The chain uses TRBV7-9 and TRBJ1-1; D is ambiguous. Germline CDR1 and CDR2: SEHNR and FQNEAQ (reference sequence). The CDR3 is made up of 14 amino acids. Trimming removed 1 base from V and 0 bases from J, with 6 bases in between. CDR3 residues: CASSLGTVNTEAFF. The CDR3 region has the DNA TGTGCCAGCAGCTTAGGCACCGTGAACACTGAAGCTTTCTTT. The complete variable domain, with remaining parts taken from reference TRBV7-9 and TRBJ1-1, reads DTGVSQNPRHKITKRGQNVTFRCDPISEHNRLYWYRQTLGQGPEFLTYFQNEAQLEKSRLLSDRFSAERPKGSFSTLEIQRTEQGDSAMYLCASSLGTVNTEAFFGQGTRLTVV.

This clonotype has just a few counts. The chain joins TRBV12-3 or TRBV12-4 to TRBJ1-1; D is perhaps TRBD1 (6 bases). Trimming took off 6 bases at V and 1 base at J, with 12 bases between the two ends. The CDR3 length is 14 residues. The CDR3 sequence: CASSPTGRNTEAFF. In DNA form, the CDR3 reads TGTGCCAGCAGCCCTACAGGGAGGAACACTGAAGCTTTCTTT.

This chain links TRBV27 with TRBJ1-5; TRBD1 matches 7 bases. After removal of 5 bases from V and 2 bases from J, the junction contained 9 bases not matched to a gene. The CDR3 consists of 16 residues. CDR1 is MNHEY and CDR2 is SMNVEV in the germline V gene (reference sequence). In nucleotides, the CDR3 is TGTGCCAGCAGTCCCCGACAGGGTTTTGGCAATCAGCCCCAGCATTTT. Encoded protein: CASSPRQGFGNQPQHF.

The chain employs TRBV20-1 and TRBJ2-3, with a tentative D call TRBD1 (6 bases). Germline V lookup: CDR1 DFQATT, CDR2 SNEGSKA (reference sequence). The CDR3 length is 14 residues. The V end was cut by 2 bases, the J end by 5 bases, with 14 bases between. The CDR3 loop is CSARRGGMEDTQYF. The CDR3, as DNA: TGCAGTGCTAGAAGAGGGGGAATGGAAGATACGCAGTATTTT.

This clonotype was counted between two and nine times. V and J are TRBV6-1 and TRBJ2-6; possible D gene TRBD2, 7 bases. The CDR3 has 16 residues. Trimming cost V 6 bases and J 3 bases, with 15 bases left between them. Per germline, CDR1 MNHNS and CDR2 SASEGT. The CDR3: CASSLAGASGANVLTF. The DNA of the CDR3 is TGTGCCAGCAGCCTTGCGGGGGCGAGTGGGGCCAACGTCCTGACTTTC.

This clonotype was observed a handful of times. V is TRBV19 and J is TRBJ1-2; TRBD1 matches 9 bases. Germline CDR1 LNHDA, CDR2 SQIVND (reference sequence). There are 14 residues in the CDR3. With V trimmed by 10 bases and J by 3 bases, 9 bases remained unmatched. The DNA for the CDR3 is TGTGCCACGAAACAGGACAGGGGCGACTATGGCTACACCTTC. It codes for CATKQDRGDYGYTF.

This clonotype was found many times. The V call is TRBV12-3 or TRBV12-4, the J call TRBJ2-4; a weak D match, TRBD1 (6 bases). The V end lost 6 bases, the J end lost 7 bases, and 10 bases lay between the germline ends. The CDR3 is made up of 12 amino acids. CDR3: CASRIGQNIQYF. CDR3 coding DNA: TGTGCCAGCAGAATTGGACAGAACATTCAGTACTTC.

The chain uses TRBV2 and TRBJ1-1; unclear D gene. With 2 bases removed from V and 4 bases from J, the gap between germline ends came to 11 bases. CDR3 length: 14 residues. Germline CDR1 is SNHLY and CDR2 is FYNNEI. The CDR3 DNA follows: TGTGCCAGCAGTGAATCGATTCTAGGCACTGAAGCTTTCTTT. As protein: CASSESILGTEAFF. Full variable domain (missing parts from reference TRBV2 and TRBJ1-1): EPEVTQTPSHQVTQMGQEVILRCVPISNHLYFYWYRQILGQKVEFLVSFYNNEISEKSEIFDDQFSVERPDGSNFTLKIRSTKLEDSAMYFCASSESILGTEAFFGQGTRLTVV.

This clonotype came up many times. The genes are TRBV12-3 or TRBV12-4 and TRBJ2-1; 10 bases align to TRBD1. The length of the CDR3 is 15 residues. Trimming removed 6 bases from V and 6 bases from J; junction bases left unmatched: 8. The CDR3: CASSTSGTGVNEQFF. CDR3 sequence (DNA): TGTGCCAGCAGCACCTCCGGGACAGGGGTCAATGAGCAGTTCTTC.

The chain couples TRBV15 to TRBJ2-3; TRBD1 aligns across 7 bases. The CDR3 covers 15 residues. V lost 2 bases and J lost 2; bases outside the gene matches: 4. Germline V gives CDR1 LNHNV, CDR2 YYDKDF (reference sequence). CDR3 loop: CATSRPQGVTDTQYF. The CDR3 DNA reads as TGTGCCACCAGCAGACCCCAGGGGGTCACAGATACGCAGTATTTT.

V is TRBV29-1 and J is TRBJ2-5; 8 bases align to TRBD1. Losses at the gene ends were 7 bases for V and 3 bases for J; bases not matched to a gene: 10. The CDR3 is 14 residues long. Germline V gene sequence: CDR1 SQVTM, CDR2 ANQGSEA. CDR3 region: CSGDGTGGKETQYF. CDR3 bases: TGCAGCGGCGACGGGACAGGCGGTAAAGAGACCCAGTACTTC. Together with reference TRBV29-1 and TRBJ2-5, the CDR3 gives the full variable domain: SAVISQKPSRDICQRGTSLTIQCQVDSQVTMMFWYRQQPGQSLTLIATANQGSEATYESGFVIDKFPISRPNLTFSTLTVSNMSPEDSSIYLCSGDGTGGKETQYFGPGTRLLVL.

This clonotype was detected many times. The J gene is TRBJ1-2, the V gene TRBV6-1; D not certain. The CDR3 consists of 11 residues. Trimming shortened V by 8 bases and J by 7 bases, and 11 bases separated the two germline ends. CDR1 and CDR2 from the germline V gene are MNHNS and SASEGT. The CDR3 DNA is TGTGCCAGCCTTGATTGGGGTGGCTACACCTTC. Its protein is CASLDWGGYTF.

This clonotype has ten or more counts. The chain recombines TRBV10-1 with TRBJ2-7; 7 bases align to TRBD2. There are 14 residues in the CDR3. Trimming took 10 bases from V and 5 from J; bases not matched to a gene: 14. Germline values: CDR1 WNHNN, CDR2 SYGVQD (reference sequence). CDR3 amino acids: CAILCLGGINEQYF. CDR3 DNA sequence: TGCGCCATCCTCTGCCTGGGAGGGATAAACGAGCAGTACTTC.

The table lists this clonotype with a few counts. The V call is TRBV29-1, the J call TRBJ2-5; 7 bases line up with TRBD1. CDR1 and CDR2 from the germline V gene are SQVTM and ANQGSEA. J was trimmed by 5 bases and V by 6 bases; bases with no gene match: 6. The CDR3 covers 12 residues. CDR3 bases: TGCAGCGTGGACAGGAGCGTTGAGACCCAGTACTTC. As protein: CSVDRSVETQYF.

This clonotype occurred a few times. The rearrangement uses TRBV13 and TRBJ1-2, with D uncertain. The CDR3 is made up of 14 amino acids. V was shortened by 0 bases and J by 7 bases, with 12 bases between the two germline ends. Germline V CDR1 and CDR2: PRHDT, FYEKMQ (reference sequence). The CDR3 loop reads CASSLGQTVGGYTF. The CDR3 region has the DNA TGTGCCAGCAGCTTAGGACAGACCGTCGGTGGCTACACCTTC.

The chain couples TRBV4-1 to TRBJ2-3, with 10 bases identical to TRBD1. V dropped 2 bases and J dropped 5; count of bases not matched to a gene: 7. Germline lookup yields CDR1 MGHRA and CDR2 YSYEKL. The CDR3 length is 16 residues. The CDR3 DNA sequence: TGCGCCAGCAGCCAAATTCCGGGACAGGGGAAAGATACGCAGTATTTT. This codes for CASSQIPGQGKDTQYF.

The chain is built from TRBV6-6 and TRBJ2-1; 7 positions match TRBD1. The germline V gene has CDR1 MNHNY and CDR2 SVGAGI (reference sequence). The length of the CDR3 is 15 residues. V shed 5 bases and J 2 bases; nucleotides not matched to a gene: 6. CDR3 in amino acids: CASSLTGVAYNEQFF. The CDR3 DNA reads TGTGCCAGCAGTCTCACAGGGGTGGCCTACAATGAGCAGTTCTTC.

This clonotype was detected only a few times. The CDR3: CASSTQGAVAYEQYF. In DNA form, the CDR3 reads TGTGCCAGTAGTACCCAGGGGGCTGTAGCCTACGAGCAGTACTTC. The chain is built from TRBV19 and TRBJ2-7, with 8 bases aligning to TRBD1. The J segment lost 2 bases and the V segment lost 4 bases, leaving 7 bases of the junction unmatched. The CDR3 is 15 residues long. Per germline, CDR1 LNHDA and CDR2 SQIVND (reference sequence).

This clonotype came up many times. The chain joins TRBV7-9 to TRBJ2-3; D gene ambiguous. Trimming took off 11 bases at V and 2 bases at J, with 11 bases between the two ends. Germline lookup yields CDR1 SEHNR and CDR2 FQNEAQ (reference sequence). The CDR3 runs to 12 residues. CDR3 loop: CASGRNTDTQYF. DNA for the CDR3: TGTGCCTCCGGCAGAAACACAGATACGCAGTATTTT.

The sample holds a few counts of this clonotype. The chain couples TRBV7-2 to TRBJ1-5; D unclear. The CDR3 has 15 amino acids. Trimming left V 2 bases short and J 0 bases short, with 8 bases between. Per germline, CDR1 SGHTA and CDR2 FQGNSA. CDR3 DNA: TGTGCCAGCAGCTTACTGCGAAATAGCAATCAGCCCCAGCATTTT. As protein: CASSLLRNSNQPQHF.

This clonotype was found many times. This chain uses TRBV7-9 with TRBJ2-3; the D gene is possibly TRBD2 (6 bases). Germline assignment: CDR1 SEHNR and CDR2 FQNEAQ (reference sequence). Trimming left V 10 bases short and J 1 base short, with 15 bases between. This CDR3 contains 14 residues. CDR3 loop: CATRPGEGTDTQYF. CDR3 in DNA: TGTGCCACCCGCCCGGGAGAGGGCACAGATACGCAGTATTTT. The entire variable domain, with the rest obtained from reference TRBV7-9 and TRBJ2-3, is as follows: DTGVSQNPRHKITKRGQNVTFRCDPISEHNRLYWYRQTLGQGPEFLTYFQNEAQLEKSRLLSDRFSAERPKGSFSTLEIQRTEQGDSAMYLCATRPGEGTDTQYFGPGTRLTVL.